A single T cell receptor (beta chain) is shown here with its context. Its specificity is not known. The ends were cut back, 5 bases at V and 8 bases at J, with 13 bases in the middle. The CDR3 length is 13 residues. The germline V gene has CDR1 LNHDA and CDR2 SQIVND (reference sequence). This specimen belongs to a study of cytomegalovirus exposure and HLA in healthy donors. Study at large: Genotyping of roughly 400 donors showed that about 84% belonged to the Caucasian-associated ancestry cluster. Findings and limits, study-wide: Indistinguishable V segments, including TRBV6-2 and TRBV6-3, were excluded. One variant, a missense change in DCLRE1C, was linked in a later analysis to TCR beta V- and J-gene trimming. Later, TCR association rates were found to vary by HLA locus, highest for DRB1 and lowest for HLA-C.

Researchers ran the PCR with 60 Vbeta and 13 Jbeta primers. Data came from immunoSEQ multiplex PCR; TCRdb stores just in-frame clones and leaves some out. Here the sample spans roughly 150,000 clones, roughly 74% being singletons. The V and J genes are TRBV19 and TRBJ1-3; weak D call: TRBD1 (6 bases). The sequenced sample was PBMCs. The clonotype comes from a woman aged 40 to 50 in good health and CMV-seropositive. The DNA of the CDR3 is TGTGCCAGTAGTCGCAGGGGCGAAGACACCATATATTTT. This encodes CASSRRGEDTIYF.